Listed below are T cell receptor beta chains from one sample, sequenced in a study of blood T cells in healthy people across ages. TCRdb re-called the 5' RACE reads through MiXCR, storing one row per CDR3 protein. The data show under 1,000,000 distinct CDR3 sequences, 46% seen once. Material for sequencing was blood. These receptors were collected from a man aged 80 or over in good health. Both conserved end residues are part of each CDR3.

CASSPPGFVGIEQYF,-,TRBV11-2
CAIRARDRDEQYF,TRBJ2-7,TRBV10-3
CSAEAAGDSTEGNIQYF,TRBJ2-4,TRBV20-1
CASSGLAGSNTQYF,TRBJ2-3,TRBV3-1
CSALSGRARNEQFF,TRBJ2-1,TRBV20-1
CASSPSSGRGYEQYF,TRBJ2-7,TRBV27
CASSQDFGAGRVAKNIQYF,TRBJ2-4,TRBV3-1
CASSHLLKGVTRDAFF,TRBJ1-1,TRBV3-1
CAWTGRDQETQYF,TRBJ2-5,TRBV30
CASSLHRASYEQYF,TRBJ2-7,TRBV7-3
CAIRAAGSSYNEQYF,TRBJ2-7,TRBV10-3
CASSPSFGSDTQYF,TRBJ2-3,TRBV7-3
CATSGWGAEGQETQYF,TRBJ2-5,TRBV15
CSASSTAETQYF,TRBJ2-5,TRBV20-1
CASSLEPGGEVDPQHF,TRBJ1-5,TRBV5-1
CASSKEGRETQYF,TRBJ2-5,TRBV9
CASSKQANAYEQYF,TRBJ2-7,TRBV19
CASSTTGQIYNEQFF,TRBJ2-1,TRBV5-6